The table lists the clone carrying this T cell receptor (beta chain) with a few counts. What it binds is not known. Combining a sample-barcoded 5' primer with a J-beta primer mix, a second PCR ran for 7 to 11 cycles. TCRdb passed the 5' RACE reads through MiXCR, listing each CDR3 protein once. The sample holds roughly 500,000 distinct CDR3 sequences, roughly 28% seen once. The CDR3 spans 14 residues. Germline V gene sequence: CDR1 MNHEY, CDR2 SVGAGI. The ends were cut back, 4 bases at V and 2 bases at J, with 9 bases in the middle. The data belong to a study of blood T cells in healthy people across ages. Study-level findings and limits: Among T cells, TCR beta diversity per million cells dropped roughly linearly as age rose.

This receptor was obtained from a woman in her seventies in good health. What was sequenced was blood. The chain has TRBV6-5 and TRBJ2-4; TRBD1 is a possible D gene (6 bases). CDR3 sequence: CASSSGVTKNIQYF. In DNA, the CDR3 is TGTGCCAGCAGTTCAGGGGTTACCAAAAACATTCAGTACTTC.